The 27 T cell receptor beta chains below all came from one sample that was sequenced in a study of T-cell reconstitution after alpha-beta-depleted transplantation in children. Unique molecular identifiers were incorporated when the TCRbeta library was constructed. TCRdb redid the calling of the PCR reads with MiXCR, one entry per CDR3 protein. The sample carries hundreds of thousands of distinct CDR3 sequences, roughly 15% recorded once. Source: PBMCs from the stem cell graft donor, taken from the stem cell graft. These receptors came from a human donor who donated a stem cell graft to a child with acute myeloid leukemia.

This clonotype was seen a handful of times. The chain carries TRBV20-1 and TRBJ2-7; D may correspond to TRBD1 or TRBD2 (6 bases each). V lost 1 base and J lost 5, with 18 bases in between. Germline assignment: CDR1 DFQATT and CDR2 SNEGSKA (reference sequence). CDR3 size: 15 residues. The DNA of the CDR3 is TGCAGTGCTAGAGGCGTTTGGGGGGCACTCGACGAGCAGTACTTC. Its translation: CSARGVWGALDEQYF.

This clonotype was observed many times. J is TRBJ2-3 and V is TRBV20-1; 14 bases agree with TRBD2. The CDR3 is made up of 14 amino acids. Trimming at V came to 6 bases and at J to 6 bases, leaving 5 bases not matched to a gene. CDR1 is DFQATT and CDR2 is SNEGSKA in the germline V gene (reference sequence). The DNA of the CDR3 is TGCAGTGCCCCGGGACTAGCGGGGGAGGATACGCAGTATTTT. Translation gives CSAPGLAGEDTQYF.

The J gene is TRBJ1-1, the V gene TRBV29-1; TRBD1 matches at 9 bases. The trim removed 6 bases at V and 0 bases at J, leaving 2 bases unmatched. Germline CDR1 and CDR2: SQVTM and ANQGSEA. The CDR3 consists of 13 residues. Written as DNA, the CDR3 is TGCAGCGTGGGACAGGGACTGAACACTGAAGCTTTCTTT. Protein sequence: CSVGQGLNTEAFF.

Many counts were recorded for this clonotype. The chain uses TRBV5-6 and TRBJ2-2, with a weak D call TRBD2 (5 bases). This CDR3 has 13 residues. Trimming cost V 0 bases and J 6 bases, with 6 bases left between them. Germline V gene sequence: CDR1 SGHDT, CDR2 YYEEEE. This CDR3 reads CASSLGESGELFF. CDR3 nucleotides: TGTGCCAGCAGCTTGGGGGAGTCCGGGGAGCTGTTTTTT.

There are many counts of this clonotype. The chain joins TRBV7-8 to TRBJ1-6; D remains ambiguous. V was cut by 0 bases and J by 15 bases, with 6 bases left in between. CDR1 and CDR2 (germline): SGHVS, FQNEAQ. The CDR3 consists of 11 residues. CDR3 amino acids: CASSLAGHLHF. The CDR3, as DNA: TGTGCCAGCAGCTTAGCCGGGCACCTCCACTTT.

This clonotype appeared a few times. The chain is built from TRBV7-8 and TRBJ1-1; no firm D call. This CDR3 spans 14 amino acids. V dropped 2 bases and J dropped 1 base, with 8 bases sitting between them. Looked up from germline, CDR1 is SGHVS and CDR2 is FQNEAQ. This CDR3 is CASSLSLGNTEAFF. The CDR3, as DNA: TGTGCCAGCAGCTTATCGCTGGGGAACACTGAAGCTTTCTTT.

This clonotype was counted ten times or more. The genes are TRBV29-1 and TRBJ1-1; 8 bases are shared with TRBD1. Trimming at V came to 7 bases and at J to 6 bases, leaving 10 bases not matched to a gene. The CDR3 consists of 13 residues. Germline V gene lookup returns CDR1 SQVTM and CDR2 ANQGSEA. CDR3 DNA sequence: TGCAGCGGGTTTCAGGGGGCAGGGGCTGAAGCTTTCTTT. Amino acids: CSGFQGAGAEAFF.

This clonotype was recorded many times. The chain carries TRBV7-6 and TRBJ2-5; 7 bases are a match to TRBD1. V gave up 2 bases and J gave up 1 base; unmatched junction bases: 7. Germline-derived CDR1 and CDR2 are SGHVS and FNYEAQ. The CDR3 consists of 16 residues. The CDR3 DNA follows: TGTGCCAGCAGCTTAACCGGGACAGTACTCCAAGAGACCCAGTACTTC. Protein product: CASSLTGTVLQETQYF.

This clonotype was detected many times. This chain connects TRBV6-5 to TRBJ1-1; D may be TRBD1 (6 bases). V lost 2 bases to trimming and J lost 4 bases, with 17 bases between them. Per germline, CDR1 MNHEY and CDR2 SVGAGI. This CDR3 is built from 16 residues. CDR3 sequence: CASSYGAGVSGTEAFF. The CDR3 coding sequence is TGTGCCAGCAGTTACGGAGCAGGGGTGTCCGGCACTGAAGCTTTCTTT.

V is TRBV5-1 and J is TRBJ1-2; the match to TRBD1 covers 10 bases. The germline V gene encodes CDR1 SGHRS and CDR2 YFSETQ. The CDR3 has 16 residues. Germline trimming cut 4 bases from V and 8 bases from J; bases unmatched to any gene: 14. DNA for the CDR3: TGCGCCAGCAGCGACCGGGACAGGGGTTCTTTCTGGGGCTACACCTTC. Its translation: CASSDRDRGSFWGYTF.

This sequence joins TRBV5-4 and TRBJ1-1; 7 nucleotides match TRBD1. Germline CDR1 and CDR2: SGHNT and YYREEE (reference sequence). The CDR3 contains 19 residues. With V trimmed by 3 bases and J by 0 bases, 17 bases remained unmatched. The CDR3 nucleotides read TGTGCCAGCAGCTATTTATTGGACAGGCTGGTGATTGTGAACACTGAAGCTTTCTTT. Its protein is CASSYLLDRLVIVNTEAFF.

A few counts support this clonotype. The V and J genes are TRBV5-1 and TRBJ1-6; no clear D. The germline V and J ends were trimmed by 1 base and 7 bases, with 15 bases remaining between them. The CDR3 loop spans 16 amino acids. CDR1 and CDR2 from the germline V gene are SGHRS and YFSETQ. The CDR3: CASSLNLQQMNSPLHF. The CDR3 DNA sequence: TGCGCCAGCAGCTTGAATCTACAACAGATGAATTCACCCCTCCACTTT.

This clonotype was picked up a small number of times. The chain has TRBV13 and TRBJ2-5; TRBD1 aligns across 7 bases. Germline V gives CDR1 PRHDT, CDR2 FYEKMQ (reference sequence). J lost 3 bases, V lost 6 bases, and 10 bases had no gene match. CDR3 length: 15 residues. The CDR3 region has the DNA TGTGCCAGCAGTTCTATCGACAGGGACGAAGAGACCCAGTACTTC. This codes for CASSSIDRDEETQYF.

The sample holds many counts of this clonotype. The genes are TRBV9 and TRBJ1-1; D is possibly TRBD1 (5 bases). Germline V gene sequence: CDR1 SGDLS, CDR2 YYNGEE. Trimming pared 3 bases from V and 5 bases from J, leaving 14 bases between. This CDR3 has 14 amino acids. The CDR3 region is CASSAGQGRTEAFF. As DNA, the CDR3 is TGTGCCAGCAGCGCGGGTCAGGGTAGGACTGAAGCTTTCTTT. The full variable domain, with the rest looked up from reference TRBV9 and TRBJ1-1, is DSGVTQTPKHLITATGQRVTLRCSPRSGDLSVYWYQQSLDQGLQFLIQYYNGEERAKGNILERFSAQQFPDLHSELNLSSLELGDSALYFCASSAGQGRTEAFFGQGTRLTVV.

CDR3 sequence reads: CASSHEWVNTEAFF. CDR3 in DNA: TGCGCCAGCAGCCACGAATGGGTGAACACTGAAGCTTTCTTT. The chain couples TRBV5-1 to TRBJ1-1; D gene uncertain. V lost 4 bases to trimming and J lost 0 bases, with 10 bases between them. The CDR3 spans 14 residues. Germline CDR1 is SGHRS and CDR2 is YFSETQ.

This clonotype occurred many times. CDR3 sequence reads: CASSFQGDEQYV. The CDR3 nucleotides are TGTGCCAGCAGCTTCCAGGGGGACGAGCAGTACGTC. V is TRBV11-2 and J is TRBJ2-7; 7 bases are shared with TRBD1. J was trimmed by 5 bases and V by 3 bases; bases with no gene match: 1. There are 12 residues in the CDR3. Per germline, CDR1 SGHAT and CDR2 FQNNGV.

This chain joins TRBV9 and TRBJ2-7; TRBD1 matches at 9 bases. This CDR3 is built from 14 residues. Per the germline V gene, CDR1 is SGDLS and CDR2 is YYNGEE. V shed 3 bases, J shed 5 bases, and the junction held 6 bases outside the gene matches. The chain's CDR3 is CASSGPDRGDEQYF. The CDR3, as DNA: TGTGCCAGCAGCGGGCCCGACAGGGGGGACGAGCAGTACTTC. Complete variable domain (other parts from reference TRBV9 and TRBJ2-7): DSGVTQTPKHLITATGQRVTLRCSPRSGDLSVYWYQQSLDQGLQFLIQYYNGEERAKGNILERFSAQQFPDLHSELNLSSLELGDSALYFCASSGPDRGDEQYFGPGTRLTVT.

CDR3 region: CASSPGLAGVLDTQYF. DNA of the CDR3: TGTGCCAGCAGTCCGGGACTAGCGGGGGTACTTGATACGCAGTATTTT. This chain links TRBV12-3 or TRBV12-4 with TRBJ2-3; 14 bases agree with TRBD2. J was trimmed by 6 bases and V by 5 bases; bases with no gene match: 7. The CDR3 has 16 amino acids.

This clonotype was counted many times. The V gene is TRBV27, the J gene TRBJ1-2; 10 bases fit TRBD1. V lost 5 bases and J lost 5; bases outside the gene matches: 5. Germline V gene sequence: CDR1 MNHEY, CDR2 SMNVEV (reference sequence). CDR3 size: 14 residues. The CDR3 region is CASSATGQGYGYTF. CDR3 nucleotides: TGTGCCAGCAGTGCCACGGGACAGGGGTATGGCTACACCTTC.

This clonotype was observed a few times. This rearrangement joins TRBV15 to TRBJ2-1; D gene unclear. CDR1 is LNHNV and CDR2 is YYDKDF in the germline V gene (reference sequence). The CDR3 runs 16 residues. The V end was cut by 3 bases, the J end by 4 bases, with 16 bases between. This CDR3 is CATSSDRPGKYNEQFF. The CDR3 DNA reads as TGTGCCACCAGCAGTGATAGACCTGGGAAGTACAATGAGCAGTTCTTC.

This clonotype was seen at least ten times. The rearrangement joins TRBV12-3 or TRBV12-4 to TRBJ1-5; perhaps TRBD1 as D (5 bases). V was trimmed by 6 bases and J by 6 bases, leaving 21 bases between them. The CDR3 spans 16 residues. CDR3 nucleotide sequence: TGTGCCAGCAGGATCGGGGGTCCGCAGGGCGTTCAGCCCCAGCATTTT. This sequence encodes CASRIGGPQGVQPQHF.

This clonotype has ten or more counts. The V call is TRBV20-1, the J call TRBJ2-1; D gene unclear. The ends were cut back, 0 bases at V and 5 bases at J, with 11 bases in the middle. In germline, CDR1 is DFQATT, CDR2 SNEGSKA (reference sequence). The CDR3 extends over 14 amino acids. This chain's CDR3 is CSARDRLINNEQFF. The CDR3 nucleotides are TGCAGTGCTAGAGATCGCCTGATTAACAATGAGCAGTTCTTC.

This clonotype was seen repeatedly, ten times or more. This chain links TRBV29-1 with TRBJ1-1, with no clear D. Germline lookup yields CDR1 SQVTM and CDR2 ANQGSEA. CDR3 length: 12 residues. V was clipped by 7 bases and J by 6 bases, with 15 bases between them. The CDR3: CSGRGAGAEAFF. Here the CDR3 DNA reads TGCAGCGGCCGGGGAGCCGGGGCTGAAGCTTTCTTT.

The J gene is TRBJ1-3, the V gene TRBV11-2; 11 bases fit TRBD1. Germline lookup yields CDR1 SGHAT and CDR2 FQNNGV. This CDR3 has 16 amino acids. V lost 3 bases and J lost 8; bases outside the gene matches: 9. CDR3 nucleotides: TGTGCCAGCAGCTTGCAAACCGGGACAGGGGGAGACACCATATATTTT. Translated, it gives CASSLQTGTGGDTIYF. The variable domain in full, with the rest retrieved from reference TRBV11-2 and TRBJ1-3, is EAGVAQSPRYKIIEKRQSVAFWCNPISGHATLYWYQQILGQGPKLLIQFQNNGVVDDSQLPKDRFSAERLKGVDSTLKIQPAKLEDSAVYLCASSLQTGTGGDTIYFGEGSWLTVV.

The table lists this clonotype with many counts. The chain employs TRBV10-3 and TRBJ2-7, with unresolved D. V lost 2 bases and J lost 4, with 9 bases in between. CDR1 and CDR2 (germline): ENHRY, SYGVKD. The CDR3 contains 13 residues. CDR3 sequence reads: CAISEVVGYEQYF. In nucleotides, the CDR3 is TGTGCCATCAGTGAGGTAGTGGGGTACGAGCAGTACTTC.

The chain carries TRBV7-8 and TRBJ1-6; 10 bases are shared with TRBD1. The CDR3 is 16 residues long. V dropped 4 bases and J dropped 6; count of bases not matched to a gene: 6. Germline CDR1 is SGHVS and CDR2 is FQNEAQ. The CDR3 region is CASSSSDRGSNSPLHF. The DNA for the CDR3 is TGTGCCAGCAGCTCCTCGGACAGGGGGAGTAATTCACCCCTCCACTTT.

As DNA, the CDR3 is TGTGCCAGCAGCTTGGTCGCTACCTACGAGCAGTACGTC. Its protein product is CASSLVATYEQYV. This chain uses TRBV7-8 with TRBJ2-7, with D uncertain. V lost 3 bases, J lost 2 bases, and 8 bases lay in between. Germline lookup yields CDR1 SGHVS and CDR2 FQNEAQ. There are 13 residues in the CDR3.